This T cell receptor beta chain originates from a study of cytomegalovirus exposure and HLA in healthy donors. Both 60 Vbeta primers and 13 Jbeta primers went into the PCR. The table came from immunoSEQ multiplex PCR; TCRdb's copy has only in-frame clones and leaves some out. Found here are approximately 160,000 clones, 64% of them singletons; the top ten hold less than 3.5%. Germline CDR1 and CDR2: SGHTA and FQGNSA. This CDR3 contains 14 residues. V was trimmed by 5 bases and J by 4 bases, leaving 12 bases between them. The clonotype was recovered from a young woman in good health and CMV-seropositive. The sample was PBMCs. The V and J genes are TRBV7-2 and TRBJ2-1, with D unclear. The CDR3 spells CASSRETSYNEQFF. In DNA, the CDR3 is TGTGCCAGCAGCCGAGAGACATCGTACAATGAGCAGTTCTTC. The whole variable domain, remainder taken from reference TRBV7-2 and TRBJ2-1, is GAGVSQSPSNKVTEKGKDVELRCDPISGHTALYWYRQSLGQGLEFLIYFQGNSAPDKSGLPSDRFSAERTGGSVSTLTIQRTQQEDSAVYLCASSRETSYNEQFFGPGTRLTVL.